Described below is a single TCR beta chain sequence and its context. The antigen remains unidentified. Some clones are missing from TCRdb's copy, which holds only in-frame ones; the method was immunoSEQ multiplex PCR. The table includes some 70,000 clones, around 81% detected once. This specimen belongs to a study of glioma-infiltrating T cells after dendritic cell vaccination. On the study more broadly: Autologous tumor lysate-pulsed dendritic cell vaccination was given between about 2003 and 2012. Dendritic cells derived from monocytes and pulsed with autologous tumor lysate formed the vaccine. Study-wide results and limits: Survival was not directly related to TCR clonality in these patients.

Trimming stripped 4 bases from V and 3 bases from J, with 13 bases between. Germline values: CDR1 SGHTA, CDR2 FQGTGA. CDR3 size: 16 residues. The chain carries TRBV7-3 and TRBJ2-6; TRBD1 might be the D (7 bases). This clonotype was sampled from a human donor with glioblastoma. Sequencing used blood, obtained before dendritic cell vaccination. The CDR3 DNA reads as TGTGCCAGCAGCTCCGCAGGGGGGCTTGGGGCCAACGTCCTGACTTTC. This encodes CASSSAGGLGANVLTF. Full variable domain (missing parts from reference TRBV7-3 and TRBJ2-6): GAGVSQTPSNKVTEKGKYVELRCDPISGHTALYWYRQSLGQGPEFLIYFQGTGAADDSGLPNDRFFAVRPEGSVSTLKIQRTERGDSAVYLCASSSAGGLGANVLTFGAGSRLTVL.